These T cell receptor beta chains were read from a single sample in a study of CD8+CD57+ T cells in acquired aplastic anemia. One entry per CDR3 protein, called by TCRdb with MiXCR from the reads. The table has 89,000 or so distinct CDR3 sequences, around two thirds seen once; the top ten hold 65%. Input material: sorted CD4+, CD8+, or CD8+CD57+ T cells (not recorded which) from PBMCs. These receptors all come from a human donor with aplastic anemia. CDR3s include the opening cysteine and the closing phenylalanine or tryptophan. Each record gives: V gene, clone size, J gene, D gene, CDR3 protein, CDR3 DNA. D genes are given only for firm matches. Not every row has a clone size; where given, it reads once, few, many or a size class.

>TRBV19|once|TRBJ1-5|.
CASSIRLDGVGYSNQPQHF
TGTGCCAGTAGTATAAGGTTGGATGGTGTGGGTTATAGCAATCAGCCCCAGCATTTT
>TRBV9|.|TRBJ2-2|.
CASSVGQSTGELFF
TGTGCCAGCAGCGTAGGTCAGAGCACCGGGGAGCTGTTTTTT
>TRBV7-3|.|TRBJ1-6|.
CASSSTGWASPLHF
TGTGCCAGCAGCTCTACAGGGTGGGCTTCACCCCTCCACTTT
>TRBV12-3/TRBV12-4|.|TRBJ1-5|.
CASSFHGAEQPQHF
TGTGCCAGCAGTTTTCACGGAGCTGAACAGCCCCAGCATTTT
>TRBV20-1|few|TRBJ1-1|TRBD1
CRGHRGVEAFF
TGCAGGGGACACAGGGGGGTAGAAGCTTTCTTT
>TRBV2|.|TRBJ1-2|.
CASSLGGSSGYTF
TGTGCCAGCAGTCTTGGGGGGTCGAGTGGCTACACCTTC
>TRBV10-3|.|TRBJ1-1|TRBD1
CAISPFYTGGSGTEAFF
TGTGCCATCAGTCCGTTTTATACAGGGGGATCGGGCACTGAAGCTTTCTTT
>TRBV19|once|TRBJ2-7|.
CASSPRDIYEQYF
TGTGCCAGTAGTCCCCGGGACATCTACGAGCAGTACTTC
>TRBV27|once|TRBJ1-6|.
CASGDLNSPLHF
TGTGCCAGCGGGGATTTGAATTCACCCCTCCACTTT
>TRBV20-1|once|TRBJ2-1|TRBD2
CSASGPGTRLFEQFF
TGCAGTGCTAGCGGTCCAGGGACTAGGTTGTTTGAGCAGTTCTTC
>TRBV19|once|TRBJ2-7|.
CASSPLLNGFYEQYF
TGTGCCAGTAGTCCCCTTTTAAACGGGTTCTACGAGCAGTACTTC
>TRBV2|.|TRBJ1-1|.
CASSAVGVNTEAFF
TGTGCCAGCAGTGCGGTGGGTGTGAACACTGAAGCTTTCTTT
>TRBV11-2|.|TRBJ2-1|TRBD2
CASSRVSGSHPNEQFF
TGTGCCAGCAGCCGCGTAAGCGGGAGTCATCCCAATGAGCAGTTCTTC
>TRBV19|.|TRBJ2-2|.
CASSIRGTPTGELFF
TGTGCCAGTAGTATAAGGGGGACACCCACCGGGGAGCTGTTTTTT
>TRBV20-1|.|TRBJ2-5|.
CSASFMGLQETQYF
TGCAGTGCTAGTTTTATGGGACTTCAAGAGACCCAGTACTTC
>TRBV7-8|few|TRBJ2-7|.
CASSLAGIYYEQYF
TGTGCCAGCAGCTTGGCAGGGATTTACTACGAGCAGTACTTC
>TRBV24-1|.|TRBJ2-7|.
CATSAGTYSYEQYF
TGTGCCACCAGTGCGGGAACTTATTCCTACGAGCAGTACTTC
>TRBV2|.|TRBJ1-2|TRBD1
CASRKGQGDYGYTF
TGTGCCAGCAGAAAGGGACAGGGAGACTATGGCTACACCTTC
>TRBV20-1|.|TRBJ2-7|.
CSAPGITFSRDYEQYF
TGCAGTGCTCCCGGGATCACCTTTAGCCGTGACTACGAGCAGTACTTC
>TRBV6-2/TRBV6-3|.|TRBJ2-5|.
CASSYSTRGETQYF
TGTGCCAGCAGTTACTCGACCCGAGGGGAGACCCAGTACTTC
>TRBV20-1|.|TRBJ2-3|TRBD2
CSALSGSFGTQYF
TGCAGTGCCCTGAGCGGGAGTTTCGGTACGCAGTATTTT
>TRBV15|.|TRBJ2-5|.
CATSRDASDQETQYF
TGTGCCACCAGCAGAGATGCTAGCGACCAAGAGACCCAGTACTTC
>TRBV2|.|TRBJ2-1|TRBD2
CATRRESFNEQFF
TGTGCCACCCGGCGGGAGTCCTTCAATGAGCAGTTCTTC
>TRBV12-3/TRBV12-4|.|TRBJ2-3|.
CASSFGSHGTQYF
TGTGCCAGCAGTTTCGGTTCCCACGGTACGCAGTATTTT
>TRBV19|.|TRBJ1-5|.
CASSLSTVSNQPQHF
TGTGCCAGTAGTCTCTCGACAGTTTCCAATCAGCCCCAGCATTTT
>TRBV10-3|.|TRBJ2-7|.
CAISDVGDPSYEQYF
TGTGCCATCAGTGATGTGGGAGACCCCTCCTACGAGCAGTACTTC
>TRBV11-1|.|TRBJ2-3|.
CASSIARGGTDTQYF
TGTGCCAGCAGCATCGCTAGGGGTGGCACAGATACGCAGTATTTT
>TRBV7-3|few|TRBJ2-1|.
CASSLSGGSSYNEQFF
TGTGCCAGCAGCTTAAGTGGCGGAAGCTCCTACAATGAGCAGTTCTTC
>TRBV2|.|TRBJ1-4|.
CASSREHPTNEKLFF
TGTGCCAGCAGTAGGGAGCACCCAACTAATGAAAAACTGTTTTTT
>TRBV2|.|TRBJ1-2|.
CASREDLYGYTF
TGTGCCAGCAGAGAGGACCTCTATGGCTACACCTTC
>TRBV9|.|TRBJ1-3|.
CASSVGWGVTGNTIYF
TGTGCCAGCAGCGTAGGGTGGGGGGTAACTGGAAACACCATATATTTT
>TRBV6-1|many|TRBJ2-7|TRBD1
CASSGTGASYEQYF
TGTGCCAGCAGTGGAACAGGGGCTTCTTACGAGCAGTACTTC
>TRBV20-1|few|TRBJ2-7|.
CSARGETTNSYEQYF
TGCAGTGCTAGAGGTGAGACAACCAACTCCTACGAGCAGTACTTC
>TRBV19|.|TRBJ1-3|.
CASSTGSSGNTIYF
TGTGCCAGTAGTACAGGATCCTCTGGAAACACCATATATTTT
>TRBV25-1|.|TRBJ2-7|.
CASSERQGPSYEQYF
TGTGCCAGCAGTGAACGGCAGGGGCCTTCCTACGAGCAGTACTTC
>TRBV2|few|TRBJ2-7|TRBD1
CASTKTGFEQYF
TGTGCCAGCACGAAGACAGGGTTCGAGCAGTACTTC
>TRBV20-1|.|TRBJ1-4|.
CSARPSGGKNEKLFF
TGCAGTGCTAGACCCAGCGGGGGGAAAAATGAAAAACTGTTTTTT
>TRBV3-1|many|TRBJ1-2|.
CASSQGQLDGYGYTF
TGTGCCAGCAGCCAAGGACAGCTGGACGGCTATGGCTACACCTTC
>TRBV7-3|.|TRBJ2-2|TRBD1
CASSLIGTGGTGELFF
TGTGCCAGCAGCTTAATCGGGACAGGGGGCACCGGGGAGCTGTTTTTT
>TRBV10-2|.|TRBJ2-1|TRBD2
CASRPRKTSGGQGNEQFF
TGCGCCAGCAGACCAAGGAAAACTAGCGGGGGGCAAGGCAATGAGCAGTTCTTC
>TRBV24-1|few|TRBJ2-1|TRBD1
CATTRDSLDEQFF
TGTGCCACCACCAGGGACAGTCTCGATGAGCAGTTCTTC
>TRBV24-1|.|TRBJ1-5|.
CATSEDRNNQPQHF
TGTGCCACCAGTGAGGACAGAAACAATCAGCCCCAGCATTTT
>TRBV27|few|TRBJ2-1|TRBD1
CASSRDRGPYNEQFF
TGTGCCAGCAGCCGCGACAGGGGGCCCTACAATGAGCAGTTCTTC
>TRBV12-3/TRBV12-4|few|TRBJ2-2|.
CASSTYTGLDTGELFF
TGTGCCAGCAGTACTTATACAGGGTTGGACACCGGGGAGCTGTTTTTT
>TRBV2|.|TRBJ2-5|TRBD2
CASRAGLAGSFNQETQYF
TGTGCCAGCAGGGCCGGACTAGCGGGCTCGTTTAACCAAGAGACCCAGTACTTC
>TRBV16|.|TRBJ1-2|.
CASSLNSNYGYTF
TGTGCCAGCAGCCTCAATTCTAACTATGGCTACACCTTC
>TRBV2|many|TRBJ2-2|.
CASSEAAVNTGELFF
TGTGCCAGCAGTGAGGCGGCGGTGAACACCGGGGAGCTGTTTTTT
>TRBV10-3|.|TRBJ2-7|TRBD1
CAIRAGTVATYEQYF
TGTGCCATCAGGGCCGGGACAGTTGCCACCTACGAGCAGTACTTC
>TRBV11-1|.|TRBJ1-6|.
CASSLARQGRHSPLHF
TGTGCCAGCAGCTTAGCGCGGCAGGGTCGGCATTCACCCCTCCACTTT
>TRBV19|.|TRBJ1-3|.
CASSPKQGTGNTIYF
TGTGCCAGTAGTCCTAAACAGGGAACTGGAAACACCATATATTTT
>TRBV9|many|TRBJ2-3|TRBD2
CASSPRLADTDTQYF
TGTGCCAGCAGCCCCCGACTAGCGGACACAGATACGCAGTATTTT
>TRBV24-1|.|TRBJ2-3|.
CATSEFPGLGGTQYF
TGTGCCACCAGTGAGTTTCCAGGACTGGGAGGTACGCAGTATTTT
>TRBV24-1|many|TRBJ2-3|.
CATSDVGGGSTDTQYF
TGTGCCACCAGTGATGTCGGTGGGGGTAGCACAGATACGCAGTATTTT
>TRBV7-8|few|TRBJ2-1|.
CASSLDRDNEQFF
TGTGCCAGCAGCCTGGACAGAGACAATGAGCAGTTCTTC
>TRBV9|.|TRBJ1-6|TRBD1
CASSVAGGNSPLHF
TGTGCCAGCAGCGTAGCAGGGGGCAATTCACCCCTCCACTTT
>TRBV24-1|.|TRBJ2-2|TRBD2
CATSVPGGAVGELFF
TGTGCCACCAGTGTGCCCGGGGGGGCCGTCGGGGAGCTGTTTTTT
>TRBV10-3|.|TRBJ2-1|.
CAISFLSAYNEQFF
TGTGCCATCAGTTTCTTAAGCGCCTACAATGAGCAGTTCTTC
>TRBV29-1|.|TRBJ2-7|.
CSVEAGARPYEQYF
TGCAGCGTTGAGGCCGGGGCCAGACCCTACGAGCAGTACTTC
>TRBV11-1|.|TRBJ2-7|TRBD2
CASSLLAGGPPLEQYF
TGTGCCAGCAGCTTGCTAGCGGGGGGACCCCCCCTCGAGCAGTACTTC
>TRBV25-1|.|TRBJ1-2|.
CASSVAAELGGFTF
TGTGCCAGCAGCGTAGCGGCAGAACTAGGTGGCTTCACCTTC